This T cell receptor beta chain was sequenced during a study of blood T cell repertoires in COVID-19. Participants were aged about 18 to 89 years, lived in roughly 23 US areas, and enrolled virtually. Original data processing: It was from reference gene primer amplification that nucleated cell counts were estimated. Sequenced by immunoSEQ multiplex PCR; TCRdb stores in-frame clones only, minus some. V and J calls and clone size are copied from that table; D and trimming were computed from the DNA. The sample lists about 210,000 clones; about 85% were seen once. The V gene's germline CDR1 is SGHNT and CDR2 YYREEE (reference sequence). This CDR3 contains 13 residues. With V trimmed by 7 bases and J by 7 bases, 7 bases remained unmatched.

V and J are TRBV5-4 and TRBJ2-1, with 8 bases that match TRBD2. The sample was PBMCs or T cells enriched from blood (not recorded which). The sequence derives from a woman between 40 and 55 years old in a cohort exposed to, infected with or recovered from COVID-19 (not recorded which). In nucleotides, the CDR3 is TGTGCCAGCGCGACGGGGGGGTTGAATGAGCAGTTCTTC. This translates into CASATGGLNEQFF.